This T cell receptor beta chain was captured by sequencing in a study of T cells after yellow fever vaccination. Whole-study results and caveats: Few clonotypes appeared in both CD4 and CD8 compartments. At less than 97% for CD4 and approximately 88% for CD8, most primary-vaccination clones showed up again after the booster.

Trimming shortened V by 5 bases and J by 5 bases, and 15 bases separated the two germline ends. From germline, CDR1 is SGHVS and CDR2 FNYEAQ. The CDR3 runs 14 residues. TCRdb re-derived calls from the 5' RACE reads in MiXCR, one entry per CDR3 protein. The sample carries about 240,000 distinct CDR3 sequences, 6.9% recorded once. This clonotype has ten or more counts. Antigen specificity is unknown. The source material was CD4+ T cells sorted from PBMCs, sampled 15 days after the yellow fever booster vaccination. The TCR comes from a man aged 25 to 40 who received the YFV17D yellow fever vaccine. J is TRBJ2-5 and V is TRBV7-6; D tentatively fits TRBD1 or TRBD2 (5 bases each). The CDR3 bases are TGTGCCAGCAGCCCGCCGGGACCTTTCGAGACCCAGTACTTC. This encodes CASSPPGPFETQYF.